This T cell receptor (beta chain) is drawn from a study of monozygotic twins with inflammatory bowel disease. Study-wide points: Especially with disease activity, IBD patients had fewer clonotypes in common with others than healthy twins did. Possibly reflecting limited power, no difference in repertoire similarity was found between concordant and discordant twins.

This CDR3 region has 18 residues. CDR1 is MNHEY, CDR2 SVGEGT, per germline. Investigators made cDNA in eight separate reactions per sample. The UMIs carried a 6-nucleotide sample barcode, and they were added by template switching. TCRdb reprocessed the 5' RACE reads; each CDR3 protein has one entry and no DNA is given. The sample totals some 440,000 distinct CDR3 sequences. Concerning this clonotype itself: The antigen is unknown.

The sample comprised blood. The origin of this receptor is a human donor with ulcerative colitis or Crohn's disease, or a healthy co-twin of an affected twin (not recorded which). The chain has TRBV6-2 or TRBV6-3 and TRBJ2-1; TCRdb picks TRBD2, but there is no DNA to check that call. CDR3 sequence: CASSLYGTSGSSYNEQFF.